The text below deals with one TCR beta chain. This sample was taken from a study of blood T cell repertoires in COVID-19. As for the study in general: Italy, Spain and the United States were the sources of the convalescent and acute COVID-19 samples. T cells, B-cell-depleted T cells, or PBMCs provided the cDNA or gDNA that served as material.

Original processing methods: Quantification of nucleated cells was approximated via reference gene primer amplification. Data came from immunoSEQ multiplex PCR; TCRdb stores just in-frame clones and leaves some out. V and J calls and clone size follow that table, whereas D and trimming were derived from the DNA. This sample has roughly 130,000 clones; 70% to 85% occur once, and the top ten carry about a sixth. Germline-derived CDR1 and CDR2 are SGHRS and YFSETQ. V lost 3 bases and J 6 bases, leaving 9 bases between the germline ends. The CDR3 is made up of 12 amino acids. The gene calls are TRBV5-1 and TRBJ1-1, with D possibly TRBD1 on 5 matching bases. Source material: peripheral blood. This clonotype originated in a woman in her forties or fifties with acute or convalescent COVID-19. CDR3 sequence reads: CASSYAGPEAFF. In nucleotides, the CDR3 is TGCGCCAGCAGCTACGCGGGACCTGAAGCTTTCTTT.